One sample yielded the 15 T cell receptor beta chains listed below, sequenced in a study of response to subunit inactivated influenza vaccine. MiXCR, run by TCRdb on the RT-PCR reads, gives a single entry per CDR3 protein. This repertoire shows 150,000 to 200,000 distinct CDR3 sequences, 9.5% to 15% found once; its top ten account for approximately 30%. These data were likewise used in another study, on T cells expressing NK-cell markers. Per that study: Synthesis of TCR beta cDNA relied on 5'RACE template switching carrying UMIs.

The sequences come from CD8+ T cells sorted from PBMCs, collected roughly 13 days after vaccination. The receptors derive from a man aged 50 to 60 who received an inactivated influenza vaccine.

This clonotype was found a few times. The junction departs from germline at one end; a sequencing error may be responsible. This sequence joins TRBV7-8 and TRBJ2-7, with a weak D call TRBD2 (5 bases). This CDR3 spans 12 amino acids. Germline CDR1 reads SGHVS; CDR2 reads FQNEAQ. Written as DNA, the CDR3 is TGTGCCAGCAGCGTAGCGACCTACGAGCAGTACTTC. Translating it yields CASSVATYEQYF. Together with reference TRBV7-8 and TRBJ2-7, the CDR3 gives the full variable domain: GAGVSQSPRYKVAKRGQDVALRCDPISGHVSLFWYQQALGQGPEFLTYFQNEAQLDKSGLPSDRFFAERPEGSVSTLKIQRTQQEDSAVYLCASSVATYEQYFGPGTRLTVT.

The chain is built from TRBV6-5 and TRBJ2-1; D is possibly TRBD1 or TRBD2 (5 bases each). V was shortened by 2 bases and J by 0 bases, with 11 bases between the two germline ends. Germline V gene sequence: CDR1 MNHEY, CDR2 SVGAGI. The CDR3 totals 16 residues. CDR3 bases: TGTGCCAGCAGTTACACCTCAGGGAGCTCCTACAATGAGCAGTTCTTC. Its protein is CASSYTSGSSYNEQFF.

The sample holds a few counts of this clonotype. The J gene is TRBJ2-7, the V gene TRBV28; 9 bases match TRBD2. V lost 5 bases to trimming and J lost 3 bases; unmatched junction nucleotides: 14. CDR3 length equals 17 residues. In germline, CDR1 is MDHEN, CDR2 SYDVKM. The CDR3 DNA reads TGTGCCAGCAGTGTCGCCGGGGCGGGAGGGCCATTCTACGAGCAGTACTTC. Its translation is CASSVAGAGGPFYEQYF.

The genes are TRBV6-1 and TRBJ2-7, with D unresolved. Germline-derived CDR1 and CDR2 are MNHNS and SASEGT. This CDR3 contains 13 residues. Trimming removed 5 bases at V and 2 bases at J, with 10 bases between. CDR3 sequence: CASSRTTTYEQYF. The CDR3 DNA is TGTGCCAGCAGTCGGACGACCACCTACGAGCAGTACTTC.

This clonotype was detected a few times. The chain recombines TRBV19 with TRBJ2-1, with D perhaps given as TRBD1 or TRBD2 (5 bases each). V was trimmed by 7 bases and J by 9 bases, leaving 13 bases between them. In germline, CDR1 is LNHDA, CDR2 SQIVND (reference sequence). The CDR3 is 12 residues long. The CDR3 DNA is TGTGCCAGTAATGGGTGGGACGGTGAGCAGTTCTTC. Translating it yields CASNGWDGEQFF.

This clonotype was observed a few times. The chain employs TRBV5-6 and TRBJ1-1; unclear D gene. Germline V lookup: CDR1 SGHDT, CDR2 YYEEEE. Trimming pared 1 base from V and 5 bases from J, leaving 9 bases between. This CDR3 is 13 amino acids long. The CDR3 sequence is CASSLNPRTEAFF. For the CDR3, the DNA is TGTGCCAGCAGCTTGAACCCCCGAACTGAAGCTTTCTTT. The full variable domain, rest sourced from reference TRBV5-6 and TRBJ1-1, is DAGVTQSPTHLIKTRGQQVTLRCSPKSGHDTVSWYQQALGQGPQFIFQYYEEEERQRGNFPDRFSGHQFPNYSSELNVNALLLGDSALYLCASSLNPRTEAFFGQGTRLTVV.

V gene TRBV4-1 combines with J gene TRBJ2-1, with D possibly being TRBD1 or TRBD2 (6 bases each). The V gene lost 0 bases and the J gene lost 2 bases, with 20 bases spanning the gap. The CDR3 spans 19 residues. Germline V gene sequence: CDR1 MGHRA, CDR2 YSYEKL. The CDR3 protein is CASSQDPVYGGLPYNEQFF. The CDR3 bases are TGCGCCAGCAGCCAAGACCCGGTATACGGGGGCCTTCCCTACAATGAGCAGTTCTTC.

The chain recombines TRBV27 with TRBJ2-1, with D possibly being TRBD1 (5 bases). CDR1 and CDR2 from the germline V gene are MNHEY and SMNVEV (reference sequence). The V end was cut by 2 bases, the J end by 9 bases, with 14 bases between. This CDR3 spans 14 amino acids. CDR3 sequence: CASSLIPDNSEQFF. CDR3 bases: TGTGCCAGCAGTTTAATTCCGGACAACAGTGAGCAGTTCTTC.

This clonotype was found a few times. The CDR3 region has the DNA TGTGCCAGCAGCTCCCGGGACAGTTATAATCAGCCCCAGCATTTT. Translation gives CASSSRDSYNQPQHF. The rearrangement links TRBV6-2 or TRBV6-3 to TRBJ1-5, with 7 bases lining up with TRBD1. The CDR3 extends over 15 amino acids. V lost 6 bases to trimming and J lost 4 bases; unmatched junction nucleotides: 9. Germline-derived CDR1 and CDR2 are MNHEY and SVGEGT.

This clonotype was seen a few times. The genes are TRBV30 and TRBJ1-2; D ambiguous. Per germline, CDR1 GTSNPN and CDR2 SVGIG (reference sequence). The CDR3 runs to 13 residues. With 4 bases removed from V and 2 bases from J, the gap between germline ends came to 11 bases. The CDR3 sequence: CAWMSRRNYGYTF. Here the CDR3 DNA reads TGTGCCTGGATGTCACGGCGGAACTATGGCTACACCTTC.

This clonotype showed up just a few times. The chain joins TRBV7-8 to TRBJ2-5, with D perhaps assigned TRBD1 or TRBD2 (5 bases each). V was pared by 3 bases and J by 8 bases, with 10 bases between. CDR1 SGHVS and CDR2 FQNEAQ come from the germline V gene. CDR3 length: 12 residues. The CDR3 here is CASSFGDPTQYF. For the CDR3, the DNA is TGTGCCAGCAGCTTCGGGGACCCTACCCAGTACTTC.

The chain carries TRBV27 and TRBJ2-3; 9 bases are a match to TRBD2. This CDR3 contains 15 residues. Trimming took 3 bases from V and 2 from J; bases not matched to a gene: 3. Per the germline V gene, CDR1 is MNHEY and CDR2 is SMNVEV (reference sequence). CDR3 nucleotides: TGTGCCAGCAGTTTCCTAGCGGGGCCCACAGATACGCAGTATTTT. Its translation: CASSFLAGPTDTQYF.

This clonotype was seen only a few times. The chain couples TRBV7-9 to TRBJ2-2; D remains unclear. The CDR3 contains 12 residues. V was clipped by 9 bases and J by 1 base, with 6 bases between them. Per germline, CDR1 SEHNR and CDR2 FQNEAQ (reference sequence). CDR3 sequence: CARSLNTGELFF. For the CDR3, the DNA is TGTGCCAGGAGTCTGAACACCGGGGAGCTGTTTTTT.

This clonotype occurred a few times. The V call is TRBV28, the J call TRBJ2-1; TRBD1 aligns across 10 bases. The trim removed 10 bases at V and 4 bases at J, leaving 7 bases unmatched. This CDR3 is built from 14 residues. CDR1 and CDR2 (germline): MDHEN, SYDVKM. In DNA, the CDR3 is TGTGCCACTCTGGGACAGGGGAATTACAATGAGCAGTTCTTC. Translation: CATLGQGNYNEQFF.

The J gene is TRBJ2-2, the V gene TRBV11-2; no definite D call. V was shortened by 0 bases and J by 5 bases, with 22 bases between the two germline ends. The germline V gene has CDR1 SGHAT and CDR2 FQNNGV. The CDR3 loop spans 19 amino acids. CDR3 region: CASSLDQDIRALRTGELFF. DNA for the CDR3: TGTGCCAGCAGCTTAGATCAGGATATTAGGGCCCTGAGGACCGGGGAGCTGTTTTTT. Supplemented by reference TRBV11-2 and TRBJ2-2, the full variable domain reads EAGVAQSPRYKIIEKRQSVAFWCNPISGHATLYWYQQILGQGPKLLIQFQNNGVVDDSQLPKDRFSAERLKGVDSTLKIQPAKLEDSAVYLCASSLDQDIRALRTGELFFGEGSRLTVL.